This TCR beta chain was captured in a study of T-cell reconstitution after alpha-beta-depleted transplantation in children. This CDR3 is 13 amino acids long. Germline loops: CDR1 SGHRS, CDR2 YFSETQ. V was cut by 2 bases and J by 1 base, with 6 bases left in between. The authors prepared the TCRbeta library with unique molecular identifiers. TCRdb called the PCR reads again in MiXCR, with one record for every CDR3 protein. This sample has some 240,000 distinct CDR3 sequences, with around 9.7% found just once. This clonotype was seen repeatedly, ten times or more. The chain combines TRBV5-1 with TRBJ1-1; D gene unclear. This TCR was recovered from a human donor who donated a stem cell graft to a child with SCID. The sample consisted of PBMCs from the stem cell graft donor, taken from the stem cell graft. As DNA, the CDR3 is TGCGCCAGCAGCTTACAGCAGAACACTGAAGCTTTCTTT. This encodes CASSLQQNTEAFF. The full variable domain, rest sourced from reference TRBV5-1 and TRBJ1-1, is KAGVTQTPRYLIKTRGQQVTLSCSPISGHRSVSWYQQTPGQGLQFLFEYFSETQRNKGNFPGRFSGRQFSNSRSEMNVSTLELGDSALYLCASSLQQNTEAFFGQGTRLTVV.